This T cell receptor beta chain is from a study of technical replicates of blood from a handful of donors. This table comes from immunoSEQ multiplex PCR, and its TCRdb copy is limited to in-frame clones, with some not included. The table has fewer than 100,000 clones, around 96% seen once. The CDR3 runs 16 residues. Germline assignment: CDR1 SGHTA and CDR2 FQGTGA. Trimming removed 0 bases from V and 0 bases from J, with 9 bases in between. Material: T cells isolated from PBMCs. This clonotype originated in a human donor in good health. The chain joins TRBV7-3 to TRBJ2-1; D not resolved. The CDR3 loop reads CASSLTRVSSYNEQFF. CDR3 coding DNA: TGTGCCAGCAGCTTAACACGGGTGAGCTCCTACAATGAGCAGTTCTTC. The complete variable domain, with remaining parts taken from reference TRBV7-3 and TRBJ2-1, reads GAGVSQTPSNKVTEKGKYVELRCDPISGHTALYWYRQSLGQGPEFLIYFQGTGAADDSGLPNDRFFAVRPEGSVSTLKIQRTERGDSAVYLCASSLTRVSSYNEQFFGPGTRLTVL.